Each of the 32 T cell receptor beta chains below was sequenced from the same sample in a study of T cell repertoires in cytomegalovirus infection. TCRdb fed the reads into MiXCR, producing one record per CDR3 protein. The table has about 920,000 distinct CDR3 sequences, about a third seen once. No antigens are known for them. Sequencing used cultured CD8+ T cells from PBMCs, obtained from culture after CMV antigen stimulation. The origin of the receptors is a human donor in good health (CMV status not recorded). Some clones in this sample may be carry-over from other donors' samples.

The chain employs TRBV6-6 and TRBJ2-3, with D possibly TRBD1 on 6 matching bases. Germline V lookup: CDR1 MNHNY, CDR2 SVGAGI (reference sequence). Trimming took off 6 bases at V and 5 bases at J, with 18 bases between the two ends. This CDR3 is 15 amino acids long. As DNA, the CDR3 is TGTGCCAGCAGCCAACAGGGATTGGGCCAAGATACGCAGTATTTT. Residues: CASSQQGLGQDTQYF.

CDR3 DNA: TGTGCCAGCAGCGGGGGACAATTATCTGGAAACACCATATATTTT. Its translation is CASSGGQLSGNTIYF. The genes are TRBV9 and TRBJ1-3; tentatively, D is TRBD1 (6 bases). Germline CDR1 SGDLS, CDR2 YYNGEE. This CDR3 has 15 amino acids. The V end was cut by 3 bases, the J end by 1 base, with 11 bases between.

Regarding this clonotype: With a much larger clone just one base away, this may be a read error. The V gene is TRBV7-6, the J gene TRBJ2-1; the match to TRBD2 covers 7 bases. The CDR3 runs to 13 residues. Looked up from germline, CDR1 is SGHVS and CDR2 is FNYEAQ. V lost 5 bases to trimming and J lost 8 bases; unmatched junction nucleotides: 6. Here the CDR3 DNA reads TGTGCCAGCAGCAGGCGGGGGATCGATGAGCAGTTCTTC. Translated: CASSRRGIDEQFF.

The rearrangement uses TRBV6-2 or TRBV6-3 and TRBJ2-5; D unresolved. V was cut by 4 bases and J by 3 bases, with 18 bases left in between. The CDR3 contains 16 residues. Germline CDR1 MNHEY, CDR2 SVGEGT. The CDR3 reads CASSSRLLTLEETQYF. The CDR3 DNA reads as TGTGCCAGCAGTTCCCGCCTACTGACGCTCGAAGAGACCCAGTACTTC.

This clonotype was recorded a few times. This sequence joins TRBV25-1 and TRBJ1-2; D not certain. Per germline, CDR1 MGHDK and CDR2 SYGVNS. This CDR3 has 10 residues. Trimming removed 4 bases at V and 7 bases at J, with 4 bases between. The DNA of the CDR3 is TGTGCCAGCAGTGGTTCTGGCTACACCTTC. Residues: CASSGSGYTF.

The V call is TRBV9, the J call TRBJ2-5; no definite D call. Germline CDR1 and CDR2: SGDLS and YYNGEE. The CDR3 spans 15 residues. Trimming pared 0 bases from V and 3 bases from J, leaving 12 bases between. DNA for the CDR3: TGTGCCAGCAGCGTAGGCGAGTACGAAAAAGAGACCCAGTACTTC. It encodes CASSVGEYEKETQYF.

This clonotype was observed at least ten times. This rearrangement joins TRBV7-8 to TRBJ1-1; 10 nucleotides line up with TRBD1. V dropped 1 base and J dropped 3; count of bases not matched to a gene: 5. The CDR3 totals 16 residues. The germline CDR1 and CDR2 sequences are SGHVS and FQNEAQ. The CDR3 DNA reads as TGTGCCAGCAGCTTAGTGCTAGGGACAGGGGACACTGAAGCTTTCTTT. Translating gives CASSLVLGTGDTEAFF.

This clonotype was counted only a few times. V usage is TRBV11-2 and J usage is TRBJ2-5, with no clear D. From germline, CDR1 is SGHAT and CDR2 FQNNGV. The CDR3 extends over 16 amino acids. Trimming cost V 3 bases and J 2 bases, with 16 bases left between them. The CDR3 loop reads CASSFSILAAQETQYF. The CDR3 DNA reads TGTGCCAGCAGCTTTAGTATCCTGGCGGCGCAAGAGACCCAGTACTTC. The complete variable domain, with remaining parts taken from reference TRBV11-2 and TRBJ2-5, reads EAGVAQSPRYKIIEKRQSVAFWCNPISGHATLYWYQQILGQGPKLLIQFQNNGVVDDSQLPKDRFSAERLKGVDSTLKIQPAKLEDSAVYLCASSFSILAAQETQYFGPGTRLLVL.

V usage is TRBV7-4 and J usage is TRBJ1-6; possibly TRBD1 for D (5 bases). The CDR3 has 15 residues. The V gene lost 4 bases and the J gene lost 8 bases, with 15 bases spanning the gap. Germline CDR1 and CDR2: SGHVT and SQSDAQ. CDR3 loop: CASSSRERGDSPLHF. The CDR3 DNA reads TGTGCCAGCAGCTCCCGGGAAAGAGGGGATTCACCCCTCCACTTT.

The chain links TRBV5-1 to TRBJ2-3, with TRBD1 matching over 10 bases. CDR1 and CDR2 from the germline V gene are SGHRS and YFSETQ. Trimming cost V 0 bases and J 6 bases; bases outside gene matches: 25. CDR3 length: 22 residues. The CDR3 DNA sequence: TGCGCCAGCAGCTTGGACGTACTTGGCTCCGGGACAGGGGCCACCTTATCCGATACGCAGTATTTT. Translated, it gives CASSLDVLGSGTGATLSDTQYF.

This chain joins TRBV6-5 and TRBJ2-3, with D possibly being TRBD2 (7 bases). Germline V gives CDR1 MNHEY, CDR2 SVGAGI. Trimming stripped 0 bases from V and 3 bases from J, with 13 bases between. The CDR3 has 16 amino acids. Here the CDR3 DNA reads TGTGCCAGCAGTTACTCGGGGGGGGGCGAAACAGATACGCAGTATTTT. Its translation is CASSYSGGGETDTQYF.

This clonotype was seen only once. The V gene is TRBV12-3 or TRBV12-4, the J gene TRBJ2-2, with D uncertain. The germline V and J ends were trimmed by 1 base and 1 base, with 7 bases remaining between them. The CDR3 totals 15 residues. The DNA for the CDR3 is TGTGCCAGCAGTTTAGGGCAGATGAACACCGGGGAGCTGTTTTTT. Protein: CASSLGQMNTGELFF.

The rearrangement joins TRBV3-1 to TRBJ1-2; D gene unclear. This CDR3 is built from 16 residues. Looked up from germline, CDR1 is LGHDT and CDR2 is YNNKEL (reference sequence). Trimming removed 1 base at V and 5 bases at J, with 17 bases between. CDR3 in amino acids: CASSQVAETAWYGYTF. The CDR3 region has the DNA TGTGCCAGCAGCCAAGTGGCGGAGACCGCATGGTATGGCTACACCTTC.

This clonotype was detected many times. J is TRBJ1-5 and V is TRBV7-8, with TRBD1 as a possible D gene (5 bases). CDR3 length: 16 residues. The V end was cut by 1 base, the J end by 2 bases, with 12 bases between. The germline V gene encodes CDR1 SGHVS and CDR2 FQNEAQ. In DNA, the CDR3 is TGTGCCAGCAGCTTAGGACAGCAATTGGGCAATCAGCCCCAGCATTTT. Translating gives CASSLGQQLGNQPQHF.

Details on this clonotype: Its ends do not fully match the called genes, so a read error is possible. This chain uses TRBV7-6 with TRBJ2-2; D is possibly TRBD2 (6 bases). Germline CDR1 is SGHVS and CDR2 is FNYEAQ. The CDR3 contains 12 residues. The CDR3 sequence is CVSSTAGGELFF. CDR3 bases: TGTGTCAGCAGCACCGCGGGGGGGGAGCTGTTTTTT.

The sample holds a few counts of this clonotype. The J gene is TRBJ2-7, the V gene TRBV6-5; 9 positions agree with TRBD1. V dropped 0 bases and J dropped 4; count of bases not matched to a gene: 1. CDR3 size: 14 residues. From germline, CDR1 is MNHEY and CDR2 SVGAGI. As DNA, the CDR3 is TGTGCCAGCAGTTACTCGACAGGGGGGTACGAGCAGTACTTC. Translating it yields CASSYSTGGYEQYF.

There are a few counts of this clonotype. The chain uses TRBV7-6 and TRBJ1-2, with D perhaps TRBD1 (6 bases). V was pared by 3 bases and J by 7 bases, with 18 bases between. Germline loops: CDR1 SGHVS, CDR2 FNYEAQ. The CDR3 consists of 15 residues. The CDR3 DNA is TGTGCCAGCAGCTTGGAACAGGGTGTTACTCGTGGCTACACCTTC. This sequence encodes CASSLEQGVTRGYTF. Full variable domain (missing parts from reference TRBV7-6 and TRBJ1-2): GAGVSQSPRYKVTKRGQDVALRCDPISGHVSLYWYRQALGQGPEFLTYFNYEAQQDKSGLPNDRFSAERPEGSISTLTIQRTEQRDSAMYRCASSLEQGVTRGYTFGSGTRLTVV.

This chain joins TRBV9 and TRBJ2-7; TRBD1 is a possible D gene (6 bases). Between the trimmed V and J ends, which lost 4 bases and 8 bases, there was a span of 16 bases. Germline CDR1 and CDR2: SGDLS and YYNGEE. The CDR3 runs 13 residues. The CDR3 bases are TGTGCCAGCAGCTCACTTTTGGGGGCCCAGCAGTACGTC. It codes for CASSSLLGAQQYV.

J is TRBJ1-2 and V is TRBV7-6; TRBD1 might be the D (5 bases). V lost 5 bases to trimming and J lost 2 bases, with 15 bases between them. This CDR3 spans 15 amino acids. Looked up from germline, CDR1 is SGHVS and CDR2 is FNYEAQ. The CDR3 loop is CASSNRGDPNYGYTF. As DNA, the CDR3 is TGTGCCAGCAGCAATCGGGGGGACCCGAACTATGGCTACACCTTC.

The chain carries TRBV7-9 and TRBJ2-1, with D hard to call. CDR3 length: 12 residues. Germline lookup yields CDR1 SEHNR and CDR2 FQNEAQ (reference sequence). With 7 bases removed from V and 5 bases from J, the gap between germline ends came to 9 bases. DNA for the CDR3: TGTGCCAGCATGCTGGATAACAATGAGCAGTTCTTC. Translation gives CASMLDNNEQFF.

This clonotype showed up just a few times. The CDR3 region is CASSVARTSTTYGYTF. For the CDR3, the DNA is TGTGCCAGCAGCGTAGCCCGGACTTCTACCACATATGGCTACACCTTC. This chain uses TRBV9 with TRBJ1-2, with D unclear. Looked up from germline, CDR1 is SGDLS and CDR2 is YYNGEE. V lost 0 bases and J 5 bases, leaving 17 bases between the germline ends. CDR3 length: 16 residues.

This clonotype appeared a few times. The genes are TRBV5-6 and TRBJ1-4; D perhaps matches TRBD1 (6 bases). With 7 bases removed from V and 4 bases from J, the gap between germline ends came to 11 bases. Germline CDR1 is SGHDT and CDR2 is YYEEEE. CDR3 length: 13 residues. CDR3 nucleotides: TGTGCCAGCCAGTGGACAGTTAATGAAAAACTGTTTTTT. It specifies CASQWTVNEKLFF.

This clonotype was detected only a few times. The chain joins TRBV7-9 to TRBJ1-1; D unclear. The V gene's germline CDR1 is SEHNR and CDR2 FQNEAQ (reference sequence). The CDR3 loop spans 15 amino acids. Between the trimmed V and J ends, which lost 5 bases and 1 base, there was a span of 14 bases. As DNA, the CDR3 is TGTGCCAGCAGCACAACACGACTCGAGAACACTGAAGCTTTCTTT. It is translated as CASSTTRLENTEAFF.

This clonotype was seen more than once but under ten times. The rearrangement joins TRBV6-1 to TRBJ2-6, with D unresolved. V shed 2 bases and J shed 0 bases, with 5 bases lying between them. The CDR3 consists of 15 residues. The germline V gene has CDR1 MNHNS and CDR2 SASEGT. In nucleotides, the CDR3 is TGTGCCAGCAGTGAATTCCGCTCTGGGGCCAACGTCCTGACTTTC. Translated: CASSEFRSGANVLTF.

This clonotype was counted only a few times. The chain has TRBV12-3 or TRBV12-4 and TRBJ1-1, with no clear D. This CDR3 region has 13 residues. Deletions cut 5 bases from V and 2 bases from J, with 9 bases between. Here the CDR3 DNA reads TGTGCCAGCAGTCAACTAGGCAACACTGAAGCTTTCTTT. It is translated as CASSQLGNTEAFF.

Only a few counts were recorded for this clonotype. The V call is TRBV7-9, the J call TRBJ1-1; a possible D gene is TRBD1 (6 bases). This CDR3 has 12 residues. The germline V gene has CDR1 SEHNR and CDR2 FQNEAQ (reference sequence). The V gene lost 5 bases and the J gene lost 10 bases, with 14 bases spanning the gap. The CDR3 sequence is CASSAEGQGAFF. CDR3 sequence (DNA): TGTGCCAGCAGCGCAGAGGGACAAGGAGCTTTCTTT.

This clonotype was seen only a few times. The chain has TRBV24-1 and TRBJ2-1, with D perhaps TRBD2 (6 bases). CDR1 is KGHDR, CDR2 SFDVKD, per germline. The V end lost 8 bases, the J end lost 10 bases, and 17 bases lay between the germline ends. The CDR3 loop spans 13 amino acids. CDR3 in amino acids: CATTGLGGREQFF. As DNA, the CDR3 is TGTGCCACCACAGGACTCGGGGGAAGGGAGCAGTTCTTC.

The chain employs TRBV7-9 and TRBJ2-1; 10 bases map to TRBD1. V lost 2 bases and J lost 6; bases outside the gene matches: 13. This CDR3 region has 18 residues. CDR1 and CDR2 (germline): SEHNR, FQNEAQ (reference sequence). The CDR3 DNA reads TGTGCCAGCAGCTTAACAGGCTACGGACAGGGGGTCTTCAATGAGCAGTTCTTC. It encodes CASSLTGYGQGVFNEQFF.

The rearrangement joins TRBV5-6 to TRBJ2-3, with 8 bases aligning to TRBD1. This CDR3 contains 17 residues. The V and J ends lost 0 bases and 6 bases, in that order; junction bases with no gene match: 12. Germline CDR1 is SGHDT and CDR2 is YYEEEE. The CDR3 coding sequence is TGTGCCAGCAGCTTGGGAGCGTGGGGCAGGGGGCAGGATACGCAGTATTTT. This encodes CASSLGAWGRGQDTQYF.

This clonotype came up once. The CDR3 DNA is TGTGCCAGCAGCTTAGAGGGACACCCCTACGAGCAGTACGTC. It yields the protein CASSLEGHPYEQYV. The chain couples TRBV7-9 to TRBJ2-7, with D possibly being TRBD1 (6 bases). The CDR3 covers 14 residues. The V gene lost 1 base and the J gene lost 2 bases, with 9 bases spanning the gap. Germline V gene data show CDR1 as SEHNR and CDR2 as FQNEAQ (reference sequence).

The V gene is TRBV29-1, the J gene TRBJ1-2; possibly TRBD1 for D (6 bases). There are 13 residues in the CDR3. Between the trimmed V and J ends, which lost 2 bases and 4 bases, there was a span of 11 bases. Germline CDR1 reads SQVTM; CDR2 reads ANQGSEA. CDR3 nucleotide sequence: TGCAGCGTTGAATCAGGGGTTTCCTATGGCTACACCTTC. It is translated as CSVESGVSYGYTF.

The chain is built from TRBV7-9 and TRBJ2-1; possibly TRBD1 for D (6 bases). This CDR3 region has 16 residues. Between the trimmed V and J ends, which lost 3 bases and 0 bases, there was a span of 12 bases. Germline loops: CDR1 SEHNR, CDR2 FQNEAQ (reference sequence). CDR3 in DNA: TGTGCCAGCAGCTTCACAAGGGGGAGCTCCTACAATGAGCAGTTCTTC. It is translated as CASSFTRGSSYNEQFF.